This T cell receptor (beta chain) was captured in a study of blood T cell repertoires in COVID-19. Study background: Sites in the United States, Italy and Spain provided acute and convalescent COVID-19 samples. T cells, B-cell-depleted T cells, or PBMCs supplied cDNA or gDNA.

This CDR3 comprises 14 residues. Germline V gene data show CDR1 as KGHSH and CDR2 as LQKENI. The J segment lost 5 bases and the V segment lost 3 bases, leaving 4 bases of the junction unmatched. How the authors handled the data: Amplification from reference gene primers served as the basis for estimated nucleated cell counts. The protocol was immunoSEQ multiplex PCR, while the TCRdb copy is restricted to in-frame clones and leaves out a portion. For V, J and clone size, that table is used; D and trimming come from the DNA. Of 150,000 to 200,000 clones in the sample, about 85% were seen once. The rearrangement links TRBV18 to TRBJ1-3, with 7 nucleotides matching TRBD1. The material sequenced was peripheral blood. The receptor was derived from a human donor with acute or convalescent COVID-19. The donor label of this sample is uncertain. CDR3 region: CASSPSTGRNTIYF. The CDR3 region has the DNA TGTGCCAGCTCACCTTCGACAGGGAGAAACACCATATATTTT.